A selection of T cell receptor beta chains follows, all from one sample in a study of OX40 agonist ivuxolimab in advanced cancers. Method: immunoSEQ multiplex PCR; TCRdb's copy keeps in-frame clones and lacks some. The sample has about 77,000 clones, around 85% seen once; the top ten hold 0.65% to 0.9%. Sequenced here: CD4+ or CD8+ T cells sorted from blood, sampled in a trial of the OX40 agonist ivuxolimab. These receptors originate from an adult with an advanced solid tumor such as melanoma, head and neck, liver or kidney cancer. Each CDR3 is given with its conserved first and last residue. The order of the fields is clone size, J gene, D gene, V gene, CDR3 DNA, CDR3 protein. A D gene is named only where the DNA matches it firmly. Only some rows state a clone size, as once, few, many or a class for expanded clones.

>once|TRBJ1-2|.|TRBV6-1
TGTGCCAGTAACAGGGTGTGGGGCTACACCTTC
CASNRVWGYTF
>.|TRBJ2-7|.|TRBV6-1
TGTGCCAGCAGTGAAGCTGCGTCCCTCTCCTACGAGCAGTACTTC
CASSEAASLSYEQYF
>.|TRBJ2-7|TRBD2|TRBV6-5
TGTGCCAGCAGGCCTAGCGGGAGGACTTTTTACGAGCAGTACTTC
CASRPSGRTFYEQYF
>.|TRBJ2-5|.|TRBV11-2
TGTGCCAGCAGCTTAGGGCAAGAGACCCAGTACTTC
CASSLGQETQYF
>.|TRBJ2-3|.|TRBV10-3
TGTGCCATCAGTGAGTCGTTGAGGGGCGCGACAGATACGCAGTATTTT
CAISESLRGATDTQYF
>.|TRBJ1-6|TRBD1|TRBV7-8
TGTGCCAGCAGCTCGGGACAGGGCTGGGATAATTCACCCCTCCACTTT
CASSSGQGWDNSPLHF
>few|TRBJ2-2|.|TRBV7-9
TGTGCCAGCAGCTTAGTCCAGGGTGAGGTCGGGGAGCTGTTTTTT
CASSLVQGEVGELFF
>.|TRBJ2-4|.|TRBV10-2
TGCGCCAGCAGTGAAACTAGCCTCCTAGCCAAAAACATTCAGTACTTC
CASSETSLLAKNIQYF
>.|TRBJ2-5|TRBD1|TRBV2
TGTGCCAGCTCCCGGGACAGACAAGAGACCCAGTACTTC
CASSRDRQETQYF
>.|TRBJ2-7|.|TRBV27
TGTGCCAGCAGTCTCCAGACTAGACCCCCTTTCGACGAGCAGTACTTC
CASSLQTRPPFDEQYF
>.|TRBJ1-6|.|TRBV27
TGTGCCAGCAGTTTAAGCCCGGGGACACCTTCACCCCTCCACTTT
CASSLSPGTPSPLHF
>.|TRBJ1-4|.|TRBV21-1
TGTGCCAGCAGCAAAGCCCCACAAGGAGGGCATGGCGAAAAACTGTTTTTT
CASSKAPQGGHGEKLFF
>.|TRBJ2-5|.|TRBV5-6
TGTGCCAGCCGCACAGGTGGTCTAGCGATAAAAGAGACCCAGTACTTC
CASRTGGLAIKETQYF
>once|TRBJ2-2|.|TRBV30
TGTGCCTCCCCGCGAGGGTACCCCGGGGAGCTGTTTTTT
CASPRGYPGELFF
>.|TRBJ2-5|.|TRBV7-6
TGTGCCAGCACCCAAGGGAGTGGGCGCTTAGAGACCCAGTACTTC
CASTQGSGRLETQYF
>medium-sized|TRBJ1-3|.|TRBV25-1
TGTGCCAGCGGTACAGCCCTGGGAAACACCATATATTTT
CASGTALGNTIYF
>.|TRBJ2-5|.|TRBV7-3
TGTGCCAGCAGCCCGGGACACCAAGAGACCCAGTACTTC
CASSPGHQETQYF
>few|TRBJ1-5|.|TRBV19
TGTGCCAGTAGTATAGAAGGGACTCCCTGGCAGCCCCAGCATTTT
CASSIEGTPWQPQHF
>.|TRBJ2-1|TRBD2|TRBV10-1
TGCGCCAGCAGTGGTACTAGCGGGAGTAGTGAGCAGTTCTTC
CASSGTSGSSEQFF
>.|TRBJ2-3|.|TRBV19
TGTGCCAGTAGTATGGGCAGGGTGATCACAGATACGCAGTATTTT
CASSMGRVITDTQYF
>.|TRBJ2-1|.|TRBV28
TGTGCCAGCAGTCACGCCCGGGCAGGTCGTAATTACAATGAGCAGTTCTTC
CASSHARAGRNYNEQFF
>.|TRBJ2-2|.|TRBV19
TGTGCCAGTAGTGTAACAGGGTTGAACACCGGGGAGCTGTTTTTT
CASSVTGLNTGELFF
>.|TRBJ2-3|TRBD2|TRBV29-1
TGCAGCGTTGAAGGGGCGGGGGGCCCAGATACGCAGTATTTT
CSVEGAGGPDTQYF
>.|TRBJ1-1|.|TRBV5-4
TGTGCCAGCAGCTTGGCCGGGCAGATGAACACTGAAGCTTTCTTT
CASSLAGQMNTEAFF
>.|TRBJ1-3|.|TRBV9
TGTGCCAGCAGCGAGGGAAAAGGGCTTGGTGGAAACACCATATATTTT
CASSEGKGLGGNTIYF
>few|TRBJ2-5|.|TRBV28
TGTGCCAGCAGACGCGGGAAGGGGTACCAAGAGACCCAGTACTTC
CASRRGKGYQETQYF